This entry lists 23 T cell receptor beta chains sequenced from one sample in a study of T cell responses to AZD1222 COVID-19 vaccine. Clones were read by immunoSEQ multiplex PCR, and TCRdb kept only the in-frame ones, dropping some. This sample has 150,000 to 160,000 clones, with about 88% found just once. This sample comprised peripheral blood, obtained on day 0 of AZD1222 vaccination. These receptor sequences come from an adult in good health.

This clone occurred a few times. The chain uses TRBV15 and TRBJ1-6, with D perhaps matching TRBD1 (6 bases). V gave up 0 bases and J gave up 9 bases, with 18 bases separating them. Germline V gene sequence: CDR1 LNHNV, CDR2 YYDKDF (reference sequence). This CDR3 is built from 17 residues. CDR3 in DNA: TGTGCCACCAGCAGAGATAGGATAGGGGGTAATAGTTCACCCCTCCACTTT. Its protein is CATSRDRIGGNSSPLHF. The full variable domain, rest sourced from reference TRBV15 and TRBJ1-6, is DAMVIQNPRYQVTQFGKPVTLSCSQTLNHNVMYWYQQKSSQAPKLLFHYYDKDFNNEADTPDNFQSRRPNTSFCFLDIRSPGLGDTAMYLCATSRDRIGGNSSPLHFGNGTRLTVT.

The chain recombines TRBV6-5 with TRBJ2-7, with 8 bases identical to TRBD1. The trim removed 6 bases at V and 3 bases at J, leaving 10 bases unmatched. The CDR3 totals 15 residues. Germline V gene sequence: CDR1 MNHEY, CDR2 SVGAGI. The CDR3 nucleotides read TGTGCCAGCAGGTTGGCCGGGACAGGACTCTACGAGCAGTACTTC. Amino acid sequence: CASRLAGTGLYEQYF.

The chain combines TRBV6-5 with TRBJ1-1; no definite D call. V was clipped by 6 bases and J by 6 bases, with 14 bases between them. CDR1 and CDR2 (germline): MNHEY, SVGAGI. The CDR3 is 13 amino acids. The DNA for the CDR3 is TGTGCCAGCAGCCACCCCCAGAGTGCTGAAGCTTTCTTT. As protein: CASSHPQSAEAFF.

The chain recombines TRBV7-9 with TRBJ1-2; no firm D call. Trimming stripped 5 bases from V and 4 bases from J, with 8 bases between. The CDR3 contains 12 residues. Germline-derived CDR1 and CDR2 are SEHNR and FQNEAQ (reference sequence). The CDR3 DNA is TGTGCCAGCAGCGGGGAAGGCTATGGCTACACCTTC. Translated: CASSGEGYGYTF.

This clone was recorded once. V usage is TRBV19 and J usage is TRBJ2-1; 7 nucleotides align to TRBD1. CDR1 and CDR2 (germline): LNHDA, SQIVND (reference sequence). V trimming: 10 bases; J trimming: 2 bases; junction bases outside the gene matches: 11. The CDR3 length is 15 residues. CDR3 residues: CATQLRGGAYNEQFF. As DNA, the CDR3 is TGTGCCACCCAACTAAGAGGGGGCGCCTACAATGAGCAGTTCTTC.

V is TRBV6-5 and J is TRBJ2-1, with TRBD2 matching 9 bases. Germline V lookup: CDR1 MNHEY, CDR2 SVGAGI. V trimming: 5 bases; J trimming: 6 bases; junction bases outside the gene matches: 8. CDR3 length: 15 amino acids. The chain's CDR3 is CASSSGAGGPNEQFF. The CDR3 coding sequence is TGTGCCAGCAGTAGCGGGGCGGGGGGGCCCAATGAGCAGTTCTTC.

This chain connects TRBV10-1 to TRBJ1-2; D gene uncertain. CDR1 is WNHNN, CDR2 SYGVQD, per germline (reference sequence). V dropped 11 bases and J dropped 6 bases, with 10 bases sitting between them. CDR3 size: 10 residues. CDR3 DNA: TGCGCCTGCCACTCTCATGGCTACACCTTC. Protein sequence: CACHSHGYTF.

V gene TRBV28 combines with J gene TRBJ1-5; D may be TRBD1 (5 bases). There are 12 residues in the CDR3. Trimming stripped 9 bases from V and 5 bases from J, with 11 bases between. Germline V gene sequence: CDR1 MDHEN, CDR2 SYDVKM. The DNA for the CDR3 is TGTGCCAGTGCTCAGGGTTATCAGCCCCAGCATTTT. Encoded protein: CASAQGYQPQHF. The variable domain in full, completed from reference TRBV28 and TRBJ1-5, reads DVKVTQSSRYLVKRTGEKVFLECVQDMDHENMFWYRQDPGLGLRLIYFSYDVKMKEKGDIPEGYSVSREKKERFSLILESASTNQTSMYLCASAQGYQPQHFGDGTRLSIL.

The V and J genes are TRBV28 and TRBJ1-2; a possible D gene is TRBD1 (6 bases). The CDR3 is 13 residues long. Trimming shortened V by 4 bases and J by 3 bases, and 9 bases separated the two germline ends. The germline V gene encodes CDR1 MDHEN and CDR2 SYDVKM. CDR3 bases: TGTGCCAGCAGTTCGTCAGGGGACTATGGCTACACCTTC. Translated: CASSSSGDYGYTF.

The chain links TRBV5-1 to TRBJ1-1; TRBD1 matches at 7 bases. V trimming: 4 bases; J trimming: 4 bases; junction bases outside the gene matches: 10. The CDR3 consists of 15 residues. Germline-derived CDR1 and CDR2 are SGHRS and YFSETQ. CDR3 loop: CASSPGTAMLTEAFF. The CDR3 bases are TGCGCCAGCAGCCCCGGGACAGCCATGCTCACTGAAGCTTTCTTT.

This rearrangement joins TRBV3-1 (or the pseudogene TRBV3-2) to TRBJ2-2; D is perhaps TRBD1 (5 bases). This CDR3 contains 14 residues. V shed 6 bases and J shed 2 bases, with 10 bases lying between them. CDR1 and CDR2 from the germline V gene are LGHDT and YNNKEL (reference sequence). The CDR3 region is CASRQTDNTGELFF. CDR3 nucleotides: TGTGCCAGCAGACAGACAGATAACACCGGGGAGCTGTTTTTT.

The table lists this clone with a count of one. This chain joins TRBV5-6 and TRBJ1-2; possible D gene TRBD1, 6 bases. CDR3 length: 16 amino acids. Germline V gene lookup returns CDR1 SGHDT and CDR2 YYEEEE. V was shortened by 4 bases and J by 5 bases, with 21 bases between the two germline ends. CDR3 DNA sequence: TGTGCCAGCAGCGCTCCTGCACGGGGGGCAGATTATGGCTACACCTTC. Translating gives CASSAPARGADYGYTF. The full variable domain, rest sourced from reference TRBV5-6 and TRBJ1-2, is DAGVTQSPTHLIKTRGQQVTLRCSPKSGHDTVSWYQQALGQGPQFIFQYYEEEERQRGNFPDRFSGHQFPNYSSELNVNALLLGDSALYLCASSAPARGADYGYTFGSGTRLTVV.

The chain links TRBV9 to TRBJ2-1; no reliable D call. Germline CDR1 reads SGDLS; CDR2 reads YYNGEE. The CDR3 has 14 residues. Trimming shortened V by 5 bases and J by 6 bases, and 15 bases separated the two germline ends. The CDR3 is CASSHPGRRNEQFF. CDR3 DNA: TGTGCCAGCAGTCACCCCGGGCGGCGCAATGAGCAGTTCTTC.

The chain combines TRBV20-1 with TRBJ1-1; 9 bases are a match to TRBD1. The CDR3 totals 13 residues. In germline, CDR1 is DFQATT, CDR2 SNEGSKA (reference sequence). The J segment lost 11 bases and the V segment lost 3 bases, leaving 10 bases of the junction unmatched. CDR3 region: CSASRTGAGDAFF. The CDR3 DNA follows: TGCAGTGCTAGTCGGACAGGGGCAGGGGACGCTTTCTTT.

The V gene is TRBV9, the J gene TRBJ1-3; D call uncertain. Per germline, CDR1 SGDLS and CDR2 YYNGEE. The CDR3 contains 14 residues. V was shortened by 8 bases and J by 2 bases, with 14 bases between the two germline ends. CDR3 DNA sequence: TGTGCCAGAGTACCAATGGGGACTGGAAACACCATATATTTT. This encodes CARVPMGTGNTIYF.

This clone has a single count. This rearrangement joins TRBV2 to TRBJ2-3; D is undetermined. CDR1 and CDR2 from the germline V gene are SNHLY and FYNNEI. The length of the CDR3 is 15 residues. V was shortened by 1 base and J by 6 bases, with 14 bases between the two germline ends. The CDR3 DNA reads TGTGCCAGCAGTGAAGATTTGGGCTCCCCCGATACGCAGTATTTT. Translated: CASSEDLGSPDTQYF.

This rearrangement joins TRBV6-5 to TRBJ2-6; a possible D gene is TRBD1 (6 bases). This CDR3 region has 15 residues. CDR1 is MNHEY, CDR2 SVGAGI, per germline. The germline V and J ends were trimmed by 5 bases and 1 base, with 9 bases remaining between them. The CDR3: CASSNDRSGANVLTF. DNA for the CDR3: TGTGCCAGCAGTAACGACAGGTCTGGGGCCAACGTCCTGACTTTC.

The rearrangement links TRBV9 to TRBJ1-2; the D gene is possibly TRBD1 (5 bases). The V gene's germline CDR1 is SGDLS and CDR2 YYNGEE. The CDR3 is 15 residues long. Trimming removed 3 bases at V and 0 bases at J, with 12 bases between. The CDR3 sequence is CASSAWGATNYGYTF. CDR3 nucleotide sequence: TGTGCCAGCAGCGCATGGGGCGCAACTAACTATGGCTACACCTTC.

This chain joins TRBV19 and TRBJ2-2; 10 bases match TRBD2. The CDR3 extends over 13 amino acids. After removal of 9 bases from V and 5 bases from J, the junction contained 3 bases not matched to a gene. Germline V gene sequence: CDR1 LNHDA, CDR2 SQIVND (reference sequence). The CDR3 here is CASRLAGTGELFF. DNA of the CDR3: TGTGCCAGCAGACTAGCGGGTACCGGGGAGCTGTTTTTT.

V usage is TRBV6-1 and J usage is TRBJ2-7; D not certain. V gave up 2 bases and J gave up 5 bases, with 16 bases separating them. Per germline, CDR1 MNHNS and CDR2 SASEGT. The CDR3 is 15 amino acids. CDR3 amino acids: CASSEQTPGWHEQYF. The CDR3 DNA reads TGTGCCAGCAGTGAACAGACACCGGGCTGGCACGAGCAGTACTTC.

The chain carries TRBV14 and TRBJ1-3; D might be TRBD1 (5 bases). The CDR3 is made up of 16 amino acids. Germline lookup yields CDR1 SGHDN and CDR2 FVKESK. V was shortened by 0 bases and J by 4 bases, with 13 bases between the two germline ends. Here the CDR3 reads CASSQEGQGSGNTIYF. The DNA for the CDR3 is TGTGCCAGCAGCCAAGAAGGGCAGGGCTCCGGAAACACCATATATTTT.

The chain has TRBV6-5 and TRBJ1-1, with D uncertain. There are 14 residues in the CDR3. Germline V gene lookup returns CDR1 MNHEY and CDR2 SVGAGI. V lost 4 bases, J lost 1 base, and 10 bases lay in between. The CDR3 reads CASSSSYGNTEAFF. The CDR3 DNA follows: TGTGCCAGCAGTTCCAGTTACGGGAACACTGAAGCTTTCTTT.

V and J are TRBV6-4 and TRBJ1-4; no definite D call. Trimming took 2 bases from V and 3 from J, leaving 10 bases between them. Germline CDR1 reads MRHNA; CDR2 reads SNTAGT. The CDR3 is 15 amino acids. CDR3: CASSDRPPANEKLFF. Here the CDR3 DNA reads TGTGCCAGCAGTGACAGGCCACCAGCTAATGAAAAACTGTTTTTT.